A selection of T cell receptor beta chains follows, all from one sample in a study of cytomegalovirus exposure and HLA in healthy donors. Some clones are missing from TCRdb's copy, which holds only in-frame ones; the method was immunoSEQ multiplex PCR. The sample carries roughly 150,000 clones, roughly 70% recorded once. Material: PBMCs. The source is a man aged 35 to 55 in good health and CMV-seronegative. Both conserved end residues are part of each CDR3. A D gene is named only where the DNA matches it firmly. Some rows mark clone size as missing; the rest say once, few, many or name a class of expanded clone.

cdr3_nt,cdr3_aa,d_call,clone_size,v_call,j_call
TGTGCCAGCAGTTCTCGGGTCGGAGCCTCCTACGAGCAGTACTTC,CASSSRVGASYEQYF,NA,NA,TRBV27,TRBJ2-7
TGCGCCAGCAGCGAAGGGACAGGGAAGGGCCACAATGAGCAGTTCTTC,CASSEGTGKGHNEQFF,TRBD1,NA,TRBV5-1,TRBJ2-1
TGTGCCATCAGCCCTACTAGCAGTCACTCCTACGAGCAGTACTTC,CAISPTSSHSYEQYF,NA,NA,TRBV10-3,TRBJ2-7
TGTGCCAGCAGCCAAGTAGGGGATGAAAAACTGTTTTTT,CASSQVGDEKLFF,NA,NA,TRBV14,TRBJ1-4
TGTGCCAGCTCACCACGAGGCATCGCGGGAGAGCCCCAGCATTTT,CASSPRGIAGEPQHF,NA,NA,TRBV18,TRBJ1-5
TGCGCCAGCAGGGAGGGTTTCAGCACAGATACGCAGTATTTT,CASREGFSTDTQYF,NA,few,TRBV5-1,TRBJ2-3
TGCAGCGTTGGCCTAGGGACAGGGAATCAGCCCCAGCATTTT,CSVGLGTGNQPQHF,TRBD1,few,TRBV29-1,TRBJ1-5
TGTGCCAGCAGCGTGGGACTAGCGCACTACAATGAGCAGTTCTTC,CASSVGLAHYNEQFF,TRBD2,NA,TRBV7-7,TRBJ2-1
TGTGCCAGCAGCGGTGGGACTAACAATGAGCAGTTCTTC,CASSGGTNNEQFF,TRBD2,NA,TRBV9,TRBJ2-1
TGTGCCAGCTCACCACAAGCAAGCCTAGCGGGAGGGTCCTACGAGCAGTACTTC,CASSPQASLAGGSYEQYF,TRBD2,NA,TRBV18,TRBJ2-7
TGTGCCAGCAGCTTGGTAGGACAGCCAAATCAGCCCCAGCATTTT,CASSLVGQPNQPQHF,NA,NA,TRBV5-8,TRBJ1-5
TGTGCCAGCAGCGTAGACAGGAACTACTACGAGCAGTACTTC,CASSVDRNYYEQYF,NA,NA,TRBV9,TRBJ2-7
TGTGCCAGCAGCGTAGCGGCTAGCGCGGACTACGAGCAGTACTTC,CASSVAASADYEQYF,NA,NA,TRBV9,TRBJ2-7
TGTGCAAGTCGCCAACCTAGTGAGGCGGGAGGAGGTAGGGGCTCCTACGAGCAGTACTTC,CASRQPSEAGGGRGSYEQYF,NA,NA,TRBV12-2,TRBJ2-7
TGTGTCAGCAGCCAAGATACCAGGACAGGGGATAACTATGGCTACACCTTC,CVSSQDTRTGDNYGYTF,TRBD1,NA,TRBV4-2,TRBJ1-2
TGCGCCAGCAGCTTACAGGGCCCCAACACTGAAGCTTTCTTT,CASSLQGPNTEAFF,NA,NA,TRBV5-1,TRBJ1-1
TGTGCCAGCAGTACTTTTAGCGGGAGGTACACAGATACGCAGTATTTT,CASSTFSGRYTDTQYF,TRBD2,NA,TRBV25-1,TRBJ2-3
TGTGCCAGCAGCTTCACAGGCTCCTACGAGCAGTACTTC,CASSFTGSYEQYF,NA,NA,TRBV11-1,TRBJ2-7
TGTGCCAGTAGTATTTCGACAGGGGTTTGGGGCGAAATAAGTGCGGACTACGAGCAGTACTTC,CASSISTGVWGEISADYEQYF,TRBD1,NA,TRBV19,TRBJ2-7
TGTGCCAGCAGCGTAAACGGTCTAGCGGGGGAAGAGACCCAGTACTTC,CASSVNGLAGEETQYF,TRBD2,once,TRBV9,TRBJ2-5
TGTGCCAGCAGCCGACAGGGGAAGGTAATGCCTGAAGCTTTCTTT,CASSRQGKVMPEAFF,TRBD1,NA,TRBV11-3,TRBJ1-1
TGTGCCAGCAGCTTAGTGGCAGGCACTGAAGCTTTCTTT,CASSLVAGTEAFF,NA,NA,TRBV11-3,TRBJ1-1
TGCGCCAGCAGCCAGGGGGGCGGGGGGATAGGGTACGAGCAGTACTTC,CASSQGGGGIGYEQYF,TRBD2,once,TRBV4-1,TRBJ2-7
TGTGCCAGCAGTTCCCCCCGGGACAGGGCCTGGGGCACAGATACGCAGTATTTT,CASSSPRDRAWGTDTQYF,TRBD1,NA,TRBV27,TRBJ2-3
TGTGCCAGCGGGACAGGAGGGAACTATGGCTACACCTTC,CASGTGGNYGYTF,TRBD1,NA,TRBV28,TRBJ1-2
TGTGCCAGCAGCTCGGGACAGAACAATGAGCAGTTCTTC,CASSSGQNNEQFF,TRBD1,NA,TRBV7-7,TRBJ2-1
TGTGCCAGCAGCCAAGATCAAGGGGGTAATGAAAAACTGTTTTTT,CASSQDQGGNEKLFF,NA,NA,TRBV4-2,TRBJ1-4
TGTGCCAGCAGTGAATACCCTCTAGCGAGTGAGCAGTTCTTC,CASSEYPLASEQFF,NA,NA,TRBV25-1,TRBJ2-1
TGTGCCAGTAGGTTCGCGGGGGGCACTGAAGCTTTCTTT,CASRFAGGTEAFF,NA,NA,TRBV19,TRBJ1-1
TGTGCCATCAGTGACGCTAGGGACAGATTGGGAAACACCATATATTTT,CAISDARDRLGNTIYF,TRBD1,NA,TRBV10-3,TRBJ1-3
TGTGCCAGCAGCTTTAGCGGCCGGGCAGATACGCAGTATTTT,CASSFSGRADTQYF,NA,NA,TRBV5-4,TRBJ2-3
TGTGCCAGCAGGTCCGGTCGTAACTATGGCTACACCTTC,CASRSGRNYGYTF,NA,NA,TRBV5-6,TRBJ1-2
TGTGCCAGCAGGGATAACAGGGAGGGTCATTCACCCCTCCACTTT,CASRDNREGHSPLHF,NA,NA,TRBV28,TRBJ1-6
TGTGCCAGCAAGTGGGGGACAGGCAGGGCCTACGAGCAGTACTTC,CASKWGTGRAYEQYF,NA,NA,TRBV21-1,TRBJ2-7
TGTGCCAGCAGTGAAGCGGCGGGCAGTCAAGAGACCCAGTACTTC,CASSEAAGSQETQYF,NA,NA,TRBV6-1,TRBJ2-5
TGTGCCAGCAGTTTAGGAGGGGATGGTGCCTACGAGCAGTACTTC,CASSLGGDGAYEQYF,NA,NA,TRBV28,TRBJ2-7
TGTGCCACCAGCAGAGGGCTAGCGGGAGGTCCCAGCACAGATACGCAGTATTTT,CATSRGLAGGPSTDTQYF,TRBD2,NA,TRBV15,TRBJ2-3
TGTGCCAGCAGCTTTCCCGGGACAGGGGGTCTGCAATCACCCCTCCACTTT,CASSFPGTGGLQSPLHF,TRBD1,NA,TRBV5-4,TRBJ1-6
TGTGCCAGCAGCCCCCCTCCGGGTTCCTACGAGCAGTACTTC,CASSPPPGSYEQYF,NA,once,TRBV5-4,TRBJ2-7
TGTGCCAGCAGCTTAGGGCCTAGCTATTATGAGCAGTTCTTC,CASSLGPSYYEQFF,NA,NA,TRBV11-3,TRBJ2-1
TGTGCCAGCAGCTTATGGGGCAGGGGGCTAAACGAGCAGTACTTC,CASSLWGRGLNEQYF,TRBD1,once,TRBV7-2,TRBJ2-7
TGTGCCAGCAGCTCTCCTAGCGGGGGATCACCCTACGAGCAGTACTTC,CASSSPSGGSPYEQYF,TRBD2,NA,TRBV7-9,TRBJ2-7
TGTGCCAGCAGTTACCAGGGGAACACTGAAGCTTTCTTT,CASSYQGNTEAFF,NA,NA,TRBV6-5,TRBJ1-1
TGTGCCAGCAGCCCCGGGACCGGGACAACTGGTGGTGAAAAACTGTTTTTT,CASSPGTGTTGGEKLFF,NA,NA,TRBV7-9,TRBJ1-4
TGCGCCAGCAGCTCATCTAGCGGGAGCTCGGTCGGGGAGCTGTTTTTT,CASSSSSGSSVGELFF,TRBD2,NA,TRBV5-1,TRBJ2-2
TGTGCCAGCAGCTTGGCGGACAGGGGTAGAGGGGGACTGTTTTTT,CASSLADRGRGGLFF,TRBD1,few,TRBV5-4,TRBJ1-4
TGTGCCAGTAGATCTGACAGGGTGGCCTTGTTGGGCCAGGGGCATGAAGCTTTCTTT,CASRSDRVALLGQGHEAFF,TRBD1,NA,TRBV19,TRBJ1-1
TGTGCCAGCAGTTCCATGACAGGGGCCATAAATAGGAACACCTTC,CASSSMTGAINRNTF,TRBD1,NA,TRBV6-6,TRBJ1-2
TGTGCCTGGAGTGCTGGGCTAGCGGGGTCCTACGAGCAGTACTTC,CAWSAGLAGSYEQYF,TRBD2,NA,TRBV30,TRBJ2-7
TGTGCCAGCAGCTTGGAAGGGGTTGGCACAGATACGCAGTATTTT,CASSLEGVGTDTQYF,NA,NA,TRBV5-4,TRBJ2-3
TGTGCCAGCAGTTTGAGGGGGACAGATACGCAGTATTTT,CASSLRGTDTQYF,NA,NA,TRBV27,TRBJ2-3
TGTGCCAGCAGCCAAGGGCGCCAGTCCAGCGGGAGAGATACGCAGTATTTT,CASSQGRQSSGRDTQYF,TRBD2,NA,TRBV4-2,TRBJ2-3
TGTGCCAGCAGTTCTAACTATTTCTACGAGCAGTACTTC,CASSSNYFYEQYF,NA,NA,TRBV7-2,TRBJ2-7
TGTGCCAGCAGCTTACGGGACTTCGGGAGAGAGACCCAGTACTTC,CASSLRDFGRETQYF,NA,NA,TRBV5-4,TRBJ2-5